Reported below is one TCR beta chain. Antigen: not known. These data originate in a study of STAT3 mutations in large granular lymphocyte leukemia. With 1 base clipped from V and 0 bases from J, the junction kept 4 bases outside the gene matches. Germline CDR1 reads SGHRS; CDR2 reads YFSETQ. The CDR3 runs to 15 residues. General study results and limits: At least one immunodominant TCR beta clonotype appeared in every T-cell large granular lymphocyte leukemia patient.

Sequencing was performed with immunoSEQ multiplex PCR; in TCRdb, only in-frame clones are kept and a portion is missing. The data show about 5,200 clones, 60% to 80% seen once. The genes are TRBV5-1 and TRBJ2-7, with 7 positions matching TRBD2. This clonotype originated in a human donor with T large granular lymphocyte leukemia. Some clones in this sample may be carry-over from other donors' samples. Input material: PBMCs. The DNA of the CDR3 is TGCGCCAGCAGCTTGTCCGGGGGGAGCTCCTACGAGCAGTACTTC. Translation gives CASSLSGGSSYEQYF.